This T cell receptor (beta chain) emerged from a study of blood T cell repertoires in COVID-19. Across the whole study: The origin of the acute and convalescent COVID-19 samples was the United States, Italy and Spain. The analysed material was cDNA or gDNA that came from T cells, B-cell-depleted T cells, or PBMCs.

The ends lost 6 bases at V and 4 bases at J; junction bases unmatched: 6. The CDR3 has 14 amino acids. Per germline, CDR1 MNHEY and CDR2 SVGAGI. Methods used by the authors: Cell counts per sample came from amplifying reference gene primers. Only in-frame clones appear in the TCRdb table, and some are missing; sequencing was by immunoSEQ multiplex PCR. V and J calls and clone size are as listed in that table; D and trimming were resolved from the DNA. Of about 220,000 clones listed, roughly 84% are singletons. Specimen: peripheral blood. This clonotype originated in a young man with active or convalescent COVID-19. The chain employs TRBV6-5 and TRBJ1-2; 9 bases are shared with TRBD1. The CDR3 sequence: CASRPGQGRYGYTF. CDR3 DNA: TGTGCCAGCAGGCCGGGACAGGGCCGCTATGGCTACACCTTC.